The 14 T cell receptor beta chains below all came from one sample that was sequenced in a study of T-cell reconstitution after alpha-beta-depleted transplantation in children. Molecular barcoding with unique molecular identifiers was used for the TCRbeta library. From the PCR reads, TCRdb called clonotypes with MiXCR, one entry per CDR3 protein. The sample carries about 980,000 distinct CDR3 sequences, about 29% recorded once. Sequences were derived from PBMCs, mostly from graft donor cells, sampled 360 days after TCRalphabeta/CD19-depleted stem cell transplant. These receptors were taken from a boy in the first two years of life who had a stem cell transplant for SCID, so the T cells may come from the graft donor.

The chain carries TRBV6-1 and TRBJ1-2; D uncertain. With 5 bases removed from V and 8 bases from J, the gap between germline ends came to 15 bases. Per the germline V gene, CDR1 is MNHNS and CDR2 is SASEGT. This CDR3 contains 13 residues. The CDR3 bases are TGTGCCAGCAGTAAAACCCTGCCAGGCGGCTACACCTTC. Translation gives CASSKTLPGGYTF.

The chain's CDR3 is CAISDRGWGKGSYEQYF. The CDR3 nucleotides are TGTGCCATCAGTGATCGAGGCTGGGGGAAGGGGTCTTACGAGCAGTACTTC. J is TRBJ2-7 and V is TRBV10-3; either TRBD1 or TRBD2 may supply D (5 bases each). The V gene lost 3 bases and the J gene lost 4 bases, with 22 bases spanning the gap. Germline CDR1 and CDR2: ENHRY and SYGVKD. CDR3 length: 17 amino acids.

This clonotype was counted between two and nine times. The V call is TRBV4-1, the J call TRBJ1-1, with TRBD1 identical over 7 bases. The CDR3 totals 15 residues. Germline V gene data show CDR1 as MGHRA and CDR2 as YSYEKL. The ends lost 3 bases at V and 1 base at J; junction bases unmatched: 5. CDR3 sequence reads: CASSHGDRANTEAFF. The DNA for the CDR3 is TGCGCCAGCAGCCACGGAGACAGGGCGAACACTGAAGCTTTCTTT.

The V call is TRBV12-3 or TRBV12-4, the J call TRBJ1-5; the match to TRBD1 covers 7 bases. V shed 3 bases, J shed 2 bases, and the junction held 1 base outside the gene matches. The CDR3 is made up of 14 amino acids. As DNA, the CDR3 is TGTGCCAGCAGTTTTGACAGGGGCAATCAGCCCCAGCATTTT. The encoded protein is CASSFDRGNQPQHF.

This clonotype came up a few times. The chain combines TRBV12-3 or TRBV12-4 with TRBJ2-3, with D tentatively TRBD2 (5 bases). Trimming took 8 bases from V and 2 from J, leaving 14 bases between them. The CDR3 covers 14 residues. The CDR3 nucleotides read TGTGCCAGCGAGGGTGTGCCATACACAGATACGCAGTATTTT. Translated, it gives CASEGVPYTDTQYF.

CDR3 in DNA: TGCAGTGCTAGAGACCCCTTCACGCGGGGAAATGAGCAGTTCTTC. Protein: CSARDPFTRGNEQFF. The chain recombines TRBV20-1 with TRBJ2-1; tentative D call: TRBD2 (6 bases). Germline CDR1 and CDR2: DFQATT and SNEGSKA (reference sequence). V was pared by 0 bases and J by 7 bases, with 16 bases between. This CDR3 has 15 residues.

V usage is TRBV6-5 and J usage is TRBJ1-6; tentative D call: TRBD1 (5 bases). Germline-derived CDR1 and CDR2 are MNHEY and SVGAGI. The CDR3 runs 14 residues. Trimming stripped 1 base from V and 6 bases from J, with 7 bases between. Here the CDR3 DNA reads TGTGCCAGCAGTTACTGGGGGGGTAATTCACCCCTCCACTTT. Translated, it gives CASSYWGGNSPLHF.

The chain carries TRBV7-8 and TRBJ2-7; D call uncertain. The germline V gene encodes CDR1 SGHVS and CDR2 FQNEAQ. Between the trimmed V and J ends, which lost 3 bases and 0 bases, there was a span of 12 bases. There are 15 residues in the CDR3. The CDR3 sequence: CASSFVAESSYEQYF. DNA for the CDR3: TGTGCCAGCAGCTTTGTAGCCGAGAGCTCCTACGAGCAGTACTTC.

DNA for the CDR3: TGTGCCAGCAGTCGCCGAGGGACAGGGGGCGGCGAGCAGTACTTC. The encoded protein is CASSRRGTGGGEQYF. The chain carries TRBV27 and TRBJ2-7; 12 bases align to TRBD1. Looked up from germline, CDR1 is MNHEY and CDR2 is SMNVEV (reference sequence). There are 15 residues in the CDR3. Trimming cost V 5 bases and J 6 bases; bases outside gene matches: 8.

This clonotype was detected a few times. The CDR3 spells CSASRTGRSTGELFF. The CDR3 DNA is TGCAGTGCTAGTAGGACAGGGCGGTCAACCGGGGAGCTGTTTTTT. This chain uses TRBV20-1 with TRBJ2-2; 8 bases line up with TRBD1. Losses at the gene ends were 3 bases for V and 5 bases for J; bases not matched to a gene: 8. The germline V gene encodes CDR1 DFQATT and CDR2 SNEGSKA (reference sequence). The CDR3 has 15 amino acids.

The chain links TRBV12-3 or TRBV12-4 to TRBJ1-5; 7 bases match TRBD1. The V segment lost 6 bases and the J segment 2 bases; nucleotides outside the gene matches: 4. CDR3 length equals 14 residues. CDR3: CASSLGQRNQPQHF. Here the CDR3 DNA reads TGTGCCAGCAGCCTGGGACAGCGCAATCAGCCCCAGCATTTT.

This clonotype was picked up many times. The CDR3 sequence: CASSLRQGNSPLHF. CDR3 in DNA: TGTGCCAGCAGCTTAAGACAGGGGAATTCACCCCTCCACTTT. The chain joins TRBV7-3 to TRBJ1-6; 8 bases line up with TRBD1. The length of the CDR3 is 14 residues. Germline loops: CDR1 SGHTA, CDR2 FQGTGA. The V gene end was trimmed by 1 base and the J gene end by 7 bases; junction bases not matched to a gene: 0.

The CDR3 sequence is CASSLLQGQQETQYF. DNA for the CDR3: TGTGCCAGCAGCTTGTTACAGGGACAACAAGAGACCCAGTACTTC. This chain links TRBV7-2 with TRBJ2-5, with a tentative D call TRBD1 (6 bases). V lost 3 bases and J lost 2, with 13 bases in between. The germline V gene encodes CDR1 SGHTA and CDR2 FQGNSA. This CDR3 contains 15 residues.

The rearrangement joins TRBV5-1 to TRBJ2-7; the D gene is possibly TRBD2 (6 bases). The V and J ends lost 1 base and 4 bases respectively, with 15 bases between them. This CDR3 has 15 residues. The germline gives CDR1 SGHRS, CDR2 YFSETQ. Here the CDR3 DNA reads TGCGCCAGCAGCTTGTCGGCGCAGACTAGGTACGAGCAGTACTTC. This codes for CASSLSAQTRYEQYF. The complete variable domain, with remaining parts taken from reference TRBV5-1 and TRBJ2-7, reads KAGVTQTPRYLIKTRGQQVTLSCSPISGHRSVSWYQQTPGQGLQFLFEYFSETQRNKGNFPGRFSGRQFSNSRSEMNVSTLELGDSALYLCASSLSAQTRYEQYFGPGTRLTVT.